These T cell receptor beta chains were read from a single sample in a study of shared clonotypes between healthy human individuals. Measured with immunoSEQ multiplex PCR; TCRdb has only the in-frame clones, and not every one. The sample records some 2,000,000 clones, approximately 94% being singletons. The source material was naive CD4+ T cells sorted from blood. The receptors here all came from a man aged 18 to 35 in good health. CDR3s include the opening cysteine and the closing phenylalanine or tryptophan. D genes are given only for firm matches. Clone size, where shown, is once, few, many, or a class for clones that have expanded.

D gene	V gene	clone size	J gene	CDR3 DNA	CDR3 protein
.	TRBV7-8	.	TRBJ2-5	TGTGCCAGCAGCTTAGACAAAGAGACCCAGTACTTC	CASSLDKETQYF
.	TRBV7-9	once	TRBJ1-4	TGTGCCAGCAGCTTTGTCACACCAACTAATGAAAAACTGTTTTTT	CASSFVTPTNEKLFF
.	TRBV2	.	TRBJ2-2	TGTGCCAGCAGTGAAATAGGGGTGGGACTCCGGGCCGGGGAGCTGTTTTTT	CASSEIGVGLRAGELFF
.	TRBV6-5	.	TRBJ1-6	TGTGCCAGCGGAATCGACGCGGGGAGGATTTCACCCCTCCACTTT	CASGIDAGRISPLHF
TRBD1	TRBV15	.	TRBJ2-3	TGTGCCGCAGGGACAGGGAGCACAGATACGCAGTATTTT	CAAGTGSTDTQYF
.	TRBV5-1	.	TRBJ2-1	TGCGCCAGCAGCTTGGGTTCAGAGCTTAATGAGCAGTTCTTC	CASSLGSELNEQFF
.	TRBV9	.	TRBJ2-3	TGTGCCAGCAGCGTAGCTGAGGGGGAGAGAACAGATACGCAGTATTTT	CASSVAEGERTDTQYF
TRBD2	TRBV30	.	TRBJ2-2	TGTGCCTGGACCCGGGGGACTAGCGTTGGCACCGGGGAGCTGTTTTTT	CAWTRGTSVGTGELFF
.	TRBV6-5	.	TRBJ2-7	TGTGCCAGCAGCTACGACACGATCGCGAGCTCCTACGAGCAGTACTTC	CASSYDTIASSYEQYF
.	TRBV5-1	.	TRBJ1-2	TGCGCCAGCAGCGTAGGCTTGAATGGCTACACCTTC	CASSVGLNGYTF
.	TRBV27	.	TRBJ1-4	TGTGCCAGCAGTCCTAGTAGGGGTTTTAATGAAAAACTGTTTTTT	CASSPSRGFNEKLFF
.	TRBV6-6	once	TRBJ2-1	TGTGCCAGCAGCCAGACACTTCCCGGGGGTGAGCAGTTCTTC	CASSQTLPGGEQFF
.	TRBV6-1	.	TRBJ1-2	TGTGCCAGCAGTGAAGGCTTGGGGGCTTATGGCTACACCTTC	CASSEGLGAYGYTF
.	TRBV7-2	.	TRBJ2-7	TGTGCCAGCAGCTTAGTGGTCGGGACCCCCTATTTATACGAGCAGTACTTC	CASSLVVGTPYLYEQYF
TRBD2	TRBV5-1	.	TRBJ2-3	TGCGCCAGCAGCTCTACTAGCGGGGCCAGCACAGATACGCAGTATTTT	CASSSTSGASTDTQYF
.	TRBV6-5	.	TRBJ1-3	TGTGCCAGCAGTTACGACAACTCTGGAAACACCATATATTTT	CASSYDNSGNTIYF
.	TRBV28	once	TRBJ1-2	TGTGCCAGCAGTTTCGGGAATGGCTACACCTTC	CASSFGNGYTF
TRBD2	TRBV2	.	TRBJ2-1	TGTGCCAGCAGTTTGACTAGCGGGAGTCTCTATGAGCAGTTCTTC	CASSLTSGSLYEQFF
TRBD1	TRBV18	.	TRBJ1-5	TGTGCCAGCTCAATGGGGACAGGGGGCCCTCAGCCCCAGCATTTT	CASSMGTGGPQPQHF
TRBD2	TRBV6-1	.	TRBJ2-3	TGTGCCAGCAGTGGAGCTGTTGCGGGAGAAGGAGATACGCAGTATTTT	CASSGAVAGEGDTQYF
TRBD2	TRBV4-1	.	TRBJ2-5	TGCGCCAGCAGCCAAGATATAATACTAGCGGGGTCACAAGAGACCCAGTACTTC	CASSQDIILAGSQETQYF
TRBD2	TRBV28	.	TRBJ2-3	TGTGCCAGCAGTACACTAGCGGGGGGGGCAGATACGCAGTATTTT	CASSTLAGGADTQYF